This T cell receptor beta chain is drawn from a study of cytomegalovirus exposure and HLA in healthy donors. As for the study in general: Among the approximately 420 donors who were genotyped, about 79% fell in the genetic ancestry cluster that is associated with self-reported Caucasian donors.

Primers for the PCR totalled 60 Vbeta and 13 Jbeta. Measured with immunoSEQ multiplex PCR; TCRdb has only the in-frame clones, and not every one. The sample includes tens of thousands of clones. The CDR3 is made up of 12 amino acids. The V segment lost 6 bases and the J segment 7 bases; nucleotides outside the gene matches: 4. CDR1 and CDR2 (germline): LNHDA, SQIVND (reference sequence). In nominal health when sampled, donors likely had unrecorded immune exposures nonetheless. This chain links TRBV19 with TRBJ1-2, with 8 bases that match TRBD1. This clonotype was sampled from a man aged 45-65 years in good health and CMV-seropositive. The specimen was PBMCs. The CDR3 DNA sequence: TGTGCCAGTAGAGGGACAGGACCTGGCTACACCTTC. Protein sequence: CASRGTGPGYTF.